There are a few counts of the clone carrying this T cell receptor (beta chain). The antigen remains undetermined. These data belong to a study of T cell repertoires in cytomegalovirus infection. In the study overall: It was the public TCR beta signatures that indicated both CMV infection and matching HLA type.

In TCRdb, the reads were re-called with MiXCR into one record per CDR3 protein. Altogether about 180,000 distinct CDR3 sequences are present, about a sixth being singletons, with the ten largest covering 25%. Study-level results: Dominating the ex vivo response were TCR beta clonotypes that were CMV-specific and HLA-C-restricted.

Looked up from germline, CDR1 is SGHTA and CDR2 is FQGNSA. The V end lost 4 bases, the J end lost 4 bases, and 13 bases lay between the germline ends. The CDR3 covers 14 residues. The sequenced sample was CD8+ T cells from PBMCs. This clonotype was sampled from a human donor in good health (CMV status not recorded). Some clones in this sample may be carry-over from other donors' samples. V usage is TRBV7-2 and J usage is TRBJ1-2, with D hard to call. The CDR3 nucleotides read TGTGCCAGCAGCTCCCGGACGGATACCTATGGCTACACCTTC. Protein product: CASSSRTDTYGYTF. Full variable domain (missing parts from reference TRBV7-2 and TRBJ1-2): GAGVSQSPSNKVTEKGKDVELRCDPISGHTALYWYRQSLGQGLEFLIYFQGNSAPDKSGLPSDRFSAERTGGSVSTLTIQRTQQEDSAVYLCASSSRTDTYGYTFGSGTRLTVV.